Many counts were recorded for the clone carrying this T cell receptor (beta chain). In TCRdb, the 5' RACE reads were re-called with MiXCR into one record per CDR3 protein. This sample yields over 200,000 distinct CDR3 sequences, of which about 6.7% are seen a single time; roughly 14% belongs to the top ten. This entry belongs to a study of identical twins. Trimming removed 4 bases at V and 9 bases at J, with 5 bases between. CDR1 is SGDLS, CDR2 YYNGEE, per germline. The CDR3 is 11 residues long. In addition, the sample was reused for a study of T cells expressing NK-cell markers. From that paper: It was sorted CD3+CD56+NKG2C+, CD3+CD56+NKG2C- and CD3+CD56-NKG2C+ T cells that supplied the TCR beta repertoires. Sorting was limited to alpha-beta TCR-expressing T cells with an anti-gamma-delta TCR antibody in several experiments. Over 5 donors carried dominant NKG2C+ clonotypes that made up about 1.0-7.0% of their CD8+ T cells. Questions lingered over whether expanded NKG2C+ T cell clones were HCMV-specific.

The receptor was derived from a woman under 30 in good health. The chain uses TRBV9 and TRBJ1-6; D not resolved. The sample comprised CD8+ T cells sorted from blood. CDR3 region: CASSTPSPLHF. The CDR3 DNA follows: TGTGCCAGCAGCACCCCTTCACCCCTCCACTTT.